Below are 19 T cell receptor beta chains sequenced from a single sample in a study of OX40 agonist ivuxolimab in advanced cancers. Repertoires were generated with immunoSEQ multiplex PCR, while TCRdb's copy carries only in-frame clones and drops some. The sample has roughly 56,000 clones; roughly 89% are singletons. Specimen: CD4+ or CD8+ T cells sorted from blood, collected in a trial of the OX40 agonist ivuxolimab. The receptors originated from an adult with an advanced solid tumor such as melanoma, head and neck, liver or kidney cancer.

The V gene is TRBV30, the J gene TRBJ2-3; 7 nucleotides line up with TRBD2. CDR3 length: 17 residues. Germline V gene data show CDR1 as GTSNPN and CDR2 as SVGIG (reference sequence). The V gene end was trimmed by 1 base and the J gene end by 3 bases; junction bases not matched to a gene: 13. The CDR3 region has the DNA TGTGCCTGGAGTGGGTCGCGGTCTTGGGGGGGGACAGATACGCAGTATTTT. This encodes CAWSGSRSWGGTDTQYF.

In its sample, this clone was seen a few times. V gene TRBV2 combines with J gene TRBJ2-1; possible D gene TRBD1, 6 bases. The V gene lost 8 bases and the J gene lost 6 bases, with 20 bases spanning the gap. There are 15 residues in the CDR3. Per germline, CDR1 SNHLY and CDR2 FYNNEI. Here the CDR3 reads CASLWQGIGGNEQFF. DNA for the CDR3: TGTGCCAGCCTGTGGCAGGGGATAGGAGGCAATGAGCAGTTCTTC.

A few counts support this clone. V and J are TRBV6-5 and TRBJ2-1; D possibly uses TRBD1 or TRBD2 (5 bases each). The CDR3 contains 15 residues. The germline V gene has CDR1 MNHEY and CDR2 SVGAGI. With 2 bases removed from V and 6 bases from J, the gap between germline ends came to 14 bases. CDR3 nucleotides: TGTGCCAGCAGTTACAGGGGTTCGGGGATCAATGAGCAGTTCTTC. Protein: CASSYRGSGINEQFF.

The V call is TRBV30, the J call TRBJ1-1; a weak D match, TRBD1 (5 bases). Germline V CDR1 and CDR2: GTSNPN, SVGIG (reference sequence). CDR3 length: 15 residues. Deletions cut 0 bases from V and 1 base from J, with 12 bases between. The CDR3, as DNA: TGTGCCTGGAGTGTAGACAGACAGAGGAACACTGAAGCTTTCTTT. Its protein product is CAWSVDRQRNTEAFF.

The genes are TRBV7-2 and TRBJ1-5; no clear D gene. From germline, CDR1 is SGHTA and CDR2 FQGNSA. The CDR3 consists of 12 residues. Trimming shortened V by 5 bases and J by 8 bases, and 10 bases separated the two germline ends. The CDR3 sequence: CASSQYGEPQHF. The CDR3 DNA is TGTGCCAGCAGCCAATACGGGGAGCCCCAGCATTTT.

This clone turned up a few times. V is TRBV28 and J is TRBJ1-5, with D perhaps TRBD1 (5 bases). The length of the CDR3 is 14 residues. Germline V gene data show CDR1 as MDHEN and CDR2 as SYDVKM. V lost 4 bases and J lost 5, with 12 bases in between. DNA for the CDR3: TGTGCCAGCAGTTATACAGGCGAAGATCAGCCCCAGCATTTT. Translated, it gives CASSYTGEDQPQHF.

The rearrangement joins TRBV7-2 to TRBJ1-1; possibly TRBD1 for D (5 bases). CDR1 is SGHTA, CDR2 FQGNSA, per germline. This CDR3 comprises 15 residues. Trimming cost V 0 bases and J 5 bases, with 13 bases left between them. The CDR3 protein is CASSLASAGETEAFF. In nucleotides, the CDR3 is TGTGCCAGCAGCTTAGCCTCAGCGGGGGAGACTGAAGCTTTCTTT.

The chain carries TRBV6-6 and TRBJ1-1; no reliable D call. V lost 8 bases, J lost 5 bases, and 9 bases lay in between. CDR3 length: 11 amino acids. Germline V gives CDR1 MNHNY, CDR2 SVGAGI (reference sequence). The DNA of the CDR3 is TGTGCCAGCGTATGGGAAACTGAAGCTTTCTTT. It is translated as CASVWETEAFF.

The V gene is TRBV6-5, the J gene TRBJ1-2; weak D call: TRBD1 (5 bases). CDR1 and CDR2 from the germline V gene are MNHEY and SVGAGI. The germline V and J ends were trimmed by 4 bases and 3 bases, with 9 bases remaining between them. The length of the CDR3 is 13 residues. As DNA, the CDR3 is TGTGCCAGCAGTTTGGGGGAGGACTATGGCTACACCTTC. It translates to CASSLGEDYGYTF.

The chain uses TRBV2 and TRBJ1-5, with unresolved D. The V gene's germline CDR1 is SNHLY and CDR2 FYNNEI. The CDR3 has 12 residues. V was shortened by 4 bases and J by 7 bases, with 8 bases between the two germline ends. CDR3 amino acids: CASSGGYQPQHF. CDR3 DNA sequence: TGTGCCAGCAGTGGGGGTTACCAGCCCCAGCATTTT.

The rearrangement joins TRBV7-2 to TRBJ1-5, with D uncertain. The V and J ends lost 8 bases and 2 bases respectively, with 13 bases between them. This CDR3 is built from 14 residues. The germline V gene encodes CDR1 SGHTA and CDR2 FQGNSA. Written as DNA, the CDR3 is TGTGCCAGCGCGAAGTACGTTGGCAATCAGCCCCAGCATTTT. Translating it yields CASAKYVGNQPQHF.

The CDR3 spells CASRGDRRETQYF. In nucleotides, the CDR3 is TGTGCCAGCAGGGGGGACCGTAGGGAGACCCAGTACTTC. This chain connects TRBV27 to TRBJ2-5; D is possibly TRBD1 or TRBD2 (5 bases each). This CDR3 region has 13 residues. Germline CDR1 MNHEY, CDR2 SMNVEV (reference sequence). Trimming cost V 6 bases and J 5 bases, with 13 bases left between them.

This clone turned up a few times. The CDR3 DNA is TGCGCCAGCAGCTTCGAGCAGGGGAGTTTCTACGAGCAGTACTTC. Amino acids: CASSFEQGSFYEQYF. This sequence joins TRBV5-1 and TRBJ2-7, with D possibly being TRBD1 (6 bases). The CDR3 sequence is 15 residues long. V lost 2 bases, J lost 3 bases, and 15 bases lay in between. Looked up from germline, CDR1 is SGHRS and CDR2 is YFSETQ.

V gene TRBV5-5 combines with J gene TRBJ1-1, with D uncertain. The CDR3 runs to 15 residues. Between the trimmed V and J ends, which lost 0 bases and 1 base, there was a span of 10 bases. CDR1 is SGHKS and CDR2 is YYEKEE in the germline V gene (reference sequence). The CDR3 coding sequence is TGTGCCAGCAGCTTGGCCCCATCAGCGAACACTGAAGCTTTCTTT. This gives the protein CASSLAPSANTEAFF.

The chain uses TRBV11-3 and TRBJ1-1, with TRBD1 as a possible D gene (5 bases). Germline V CDR1 and CDR2: SGHNT, YENEEA. Trimming pared 1 base from V and 6 bases from J, leaving 15 bases between. CDR3 length equals 15 residues. The CDR3 loop reads CASSLVGGSGSEAFF. The CDR3 DNA reads as TGTGCCAGCAGCTTAGTCGGGGGGAGCGGGTCTGAAGCTTTCTTT.

This clone is a singleton in its sample. The V and J genes are TRBV5-5 and TRBJ2-7, with D perhaps being TRBD1 or TRBD2 (5 bases each). V lost 2 bases, J lost 3 bases, and 15 bases lay in between. The CDR3 is 15 residues long. In germline, CDR1 is SGHKS, CDR2 YYEKEE (reference sequence). The DNA for the CDR3 is TGTGCCAGCAGCTTCTTGAGGGGAGCATACTACGAGCAGTACTTC. Its protein product is CASSFLRGAYYEQYF.

The chain is built from TRBV11-2 and TRBJ2-5; D remains unclear. The J call could be wrong; TRBJ2-7 is a better fit for the DNA end. Germline lookup yields CDR1 SGHAT and CDR2 FQNNGV. This CDR3 contains 11 residues. The CDR3 bases are TGTGCCAGCAGCACCATTTACGAGCAGTACTTC. Translating gives CASSTIYEQYF.

The chain joins TRBV5-4 to TRBJ2-3; no firm D call. Germline V CDR1 and CDR2: SGHNT, YYREEE (reference sequence). Trimming took 4 bases from V and 1 from J, leaving 10 bases between them. The CDR3 consists of 14 residues. Here the CDR3 DNA reads TGTGCCAGCAGCGCCAGACTCGGCACAGATACGCAGTATTTT. Encoded protein: CASSARLGTDTQYF.

This chain connects TRBV9 to TRBJ2-1; 10 nucleotides match TRBD2. The CDR3 has 15 residues. Germline trimming cut 3 bases from V and 4 bases from J; bases unmatched to any gene: 4. Germline V CDR1 and CDR2: SGDLS, YYNGEE. The CDR3 loop reads CASSDQRGGYNEQFF. In DNA form, the CDR3 reads TGTGCCAGCAGCGATCAGCGGGGGGGTTACAATGAGCAGTTCTTC.